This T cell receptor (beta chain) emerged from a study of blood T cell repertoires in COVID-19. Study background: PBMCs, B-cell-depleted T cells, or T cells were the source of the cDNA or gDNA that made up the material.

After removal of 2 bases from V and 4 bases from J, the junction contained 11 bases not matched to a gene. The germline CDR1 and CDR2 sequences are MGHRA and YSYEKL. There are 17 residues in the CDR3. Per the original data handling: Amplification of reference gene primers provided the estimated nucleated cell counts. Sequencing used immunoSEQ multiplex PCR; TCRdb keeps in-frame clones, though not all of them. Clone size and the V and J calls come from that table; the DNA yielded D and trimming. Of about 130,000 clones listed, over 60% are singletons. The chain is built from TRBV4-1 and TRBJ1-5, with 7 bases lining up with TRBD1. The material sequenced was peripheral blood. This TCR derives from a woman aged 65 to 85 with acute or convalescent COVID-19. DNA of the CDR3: TGCGCCAGCAGCCAATATTATCGCCGGGACAGTAATCAGCCCCAGCATTTT. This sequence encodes CASSQYYRRDSNQPQHF.